This T cell receptor (beta chain) appears in the sequencing data of a study of blood T cells in healthy people across ages. Study-level background: About one barcoded beta molecule per two T cells was the capture yield of template switching.

Whole-study results and caveats: Bulk PBMC profiling left naive and antigen-experienced comparisons inconclusive.

For the second PCR, which ran for about 6 to 11 cycles, a sample-barcoded 5' primer and a J-beta primer mix were used. A tag from a template-switch adaptor with 12 random nucleotides marked each cDNA molecule. TCRdb ran MiXCR on the 5' RACE reads and lists one entry per CDR3 protein. The table has fewer than 900,000 distinct CDR3 sequences, about 52% seen once. Regarding this clonotype: Its antigen is unknown.

Peripheral blood, about 9.3 milliliters per donor, was collected. Trimming took off 3 bases at V and 2 bases at J, with 14 bases between the two ends. The germline CDR1 and CDR2 sequences are DFQATT and SNEGSKA (reference sequence). This CDR3 comprises 14 residues. This clonotype originated in a woman aged 55-75 years in good health. Sample: blood. The chain joins TRBV20-1 to TRBJ2-7; tentatively, D is TRBD2 (7 bases). CDR3 residues: CSASFAGATYEQYF. DNA of the CDR3: TGCAGTGCTAGTTTCGCGGGGGCCACCTACGAGCAGTACTTC.